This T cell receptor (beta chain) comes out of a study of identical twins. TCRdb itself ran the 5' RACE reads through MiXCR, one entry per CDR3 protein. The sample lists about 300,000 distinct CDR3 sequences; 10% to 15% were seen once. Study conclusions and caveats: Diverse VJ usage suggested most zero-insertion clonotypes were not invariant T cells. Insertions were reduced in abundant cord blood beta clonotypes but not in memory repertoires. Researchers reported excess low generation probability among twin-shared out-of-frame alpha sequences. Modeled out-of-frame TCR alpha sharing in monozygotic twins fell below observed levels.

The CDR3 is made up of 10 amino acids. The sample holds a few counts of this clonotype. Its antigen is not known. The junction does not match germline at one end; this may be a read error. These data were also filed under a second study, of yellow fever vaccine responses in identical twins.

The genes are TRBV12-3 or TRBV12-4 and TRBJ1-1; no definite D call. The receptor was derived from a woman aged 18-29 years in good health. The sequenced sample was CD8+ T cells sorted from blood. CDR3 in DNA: TGTGCCAGCAGGAACACTGAAGTTTTCTTT. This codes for CASRNTEVFF.